This T cell receptor (beta chain) was sequenced during a study of spatial heterogeneity in lung cancer. Study overall: More beta-chain than alpha-chain sequences were consistently detected. Study-level findings and limits: In blood, ubiquitous expanded tumor TCRs appeared more at resection than follow-up.

As to time point: sample taken at primary tumor resection. Sequencing covered unsorted whole RNA taken from tumor, nontumor lung or frozen PBMC. Donation came from around 72 patients with untreated early-stage non-small cell lung cancer. CDR1 is LGHDT, CDR2 YNNKEL, per germline (reference sequence). CDR3 length equals 17 residues. The V gene lost 1 base and the J gene lost 2 bases, with 17 bases spanning the gap. The study tagged each TCR cDNA molecule with a unique molecular identifier. Each CDR3 protein gets one entry after TCRdb re-called the 5' RACE reads with MiXCR. This table holds around 60,000 distinct CDR3 sequences, less than 10% found once. This clonotype was observed at least ten times. Its antigen is not identified.

Sequences were derived from PBMCs, sampled at surgery. The clonotype comes from a female donor with early-stage non-small cell lung cancer. This chain joins TRBV3-1 and TRBJ1-2; unclear D gene. The CDR3 coding sequence is TGTGCCAGCAGCCAAGGGCAACGGAGGGAGCGGAACTATGGCTACACCTTC. It yields the protein CASSQGQRRERNYGYTF.